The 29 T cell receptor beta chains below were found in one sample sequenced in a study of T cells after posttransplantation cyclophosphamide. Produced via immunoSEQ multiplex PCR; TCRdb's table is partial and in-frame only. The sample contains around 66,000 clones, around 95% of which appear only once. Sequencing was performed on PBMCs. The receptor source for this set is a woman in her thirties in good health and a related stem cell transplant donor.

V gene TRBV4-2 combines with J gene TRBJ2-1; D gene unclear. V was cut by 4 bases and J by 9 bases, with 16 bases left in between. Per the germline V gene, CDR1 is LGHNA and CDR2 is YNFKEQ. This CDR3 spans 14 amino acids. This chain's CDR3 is CASSPIFGSVEQFF. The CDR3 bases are TGTGCCAGCAGCCCAATTTTCGGGTCCGTTGAGCAGTTCTTC.

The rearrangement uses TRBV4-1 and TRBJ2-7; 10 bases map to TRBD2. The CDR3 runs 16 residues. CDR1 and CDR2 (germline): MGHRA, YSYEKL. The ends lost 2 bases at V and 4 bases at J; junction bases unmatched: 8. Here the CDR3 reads CASSQPLAGGKYEQYF. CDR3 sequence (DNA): TGCGCCAGCAGCCAACCGTTAGCGGGGGGCAAGTACGAGCAGTACTTC.

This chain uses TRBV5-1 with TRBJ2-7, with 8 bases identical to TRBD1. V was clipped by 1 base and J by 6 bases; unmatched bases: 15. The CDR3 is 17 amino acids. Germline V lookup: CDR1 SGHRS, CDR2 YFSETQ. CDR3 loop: CASSLRGSDRVVSEQYF. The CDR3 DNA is TGCGCCAGCAGCTTGAGGGGTTCGGACAGGGTAGTCTCCGAGCAGTACTTC.

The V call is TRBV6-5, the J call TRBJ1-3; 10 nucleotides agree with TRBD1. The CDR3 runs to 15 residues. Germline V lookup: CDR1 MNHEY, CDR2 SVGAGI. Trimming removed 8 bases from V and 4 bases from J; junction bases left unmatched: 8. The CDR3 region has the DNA TGTGCCAGCGGACAGGGACAGGGGTCGGGAAACACCATATATTTT. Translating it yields CASGQGQGSGNTIYF.

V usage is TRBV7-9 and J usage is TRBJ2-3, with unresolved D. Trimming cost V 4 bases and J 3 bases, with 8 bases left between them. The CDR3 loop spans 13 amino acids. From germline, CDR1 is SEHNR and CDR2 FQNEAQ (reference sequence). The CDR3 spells CASSWGPTDTQYF. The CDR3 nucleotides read TGTGCCAGCAGCTGGGGTCCGACAGATACGCAGTATTTT.

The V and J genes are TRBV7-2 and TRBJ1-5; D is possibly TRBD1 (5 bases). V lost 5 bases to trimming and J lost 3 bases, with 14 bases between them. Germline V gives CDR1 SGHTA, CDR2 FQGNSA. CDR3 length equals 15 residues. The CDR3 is CASSDLQEFNQPQHF. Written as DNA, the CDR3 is TGTGCCAGCAGCGACCTACAGGAGTTCAATCAGCCCCAGCATTTT.

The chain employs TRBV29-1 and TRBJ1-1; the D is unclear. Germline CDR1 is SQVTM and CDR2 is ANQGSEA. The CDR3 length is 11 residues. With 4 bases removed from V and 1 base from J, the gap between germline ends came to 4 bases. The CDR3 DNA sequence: TGCAGCGTTGGGTCGAACACTGAAGCTTTCTTT. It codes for CSVGSNTEAFF.

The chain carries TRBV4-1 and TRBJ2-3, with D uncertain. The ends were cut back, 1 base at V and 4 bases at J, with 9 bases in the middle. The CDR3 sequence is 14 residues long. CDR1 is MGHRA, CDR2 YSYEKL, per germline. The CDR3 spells CASSQGFRSDTQYF. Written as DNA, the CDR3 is TGCGCCAGCAGCCAAGGATTCCGTTCAGATACGCAGTATTTT.

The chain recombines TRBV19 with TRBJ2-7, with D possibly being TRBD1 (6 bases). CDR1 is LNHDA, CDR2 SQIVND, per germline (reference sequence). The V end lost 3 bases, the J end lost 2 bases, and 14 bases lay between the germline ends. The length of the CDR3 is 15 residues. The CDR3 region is CASSISAGETYEQYF. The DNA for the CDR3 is TGTGCCAGTAGTATTTCGGCAGGGGAAACCTACGAGCAGTACTTC.

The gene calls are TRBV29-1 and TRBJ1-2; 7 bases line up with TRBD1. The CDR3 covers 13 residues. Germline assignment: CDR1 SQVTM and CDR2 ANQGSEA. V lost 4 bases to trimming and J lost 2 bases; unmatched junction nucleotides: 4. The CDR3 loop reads CSVVDRVNYGYTF. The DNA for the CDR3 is TGCAGCGTTGTTGACAGGGTAAACTATGGCTACACCTTC.

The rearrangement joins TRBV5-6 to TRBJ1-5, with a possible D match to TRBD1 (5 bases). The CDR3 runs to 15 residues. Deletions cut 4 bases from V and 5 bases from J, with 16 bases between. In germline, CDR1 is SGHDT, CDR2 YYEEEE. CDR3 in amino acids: CASSHSGTGDQPQHF. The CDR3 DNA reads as TGTGCCAGCAGCCATTCCGGGACGGGTGATCAGCCCCAGCATTTT.

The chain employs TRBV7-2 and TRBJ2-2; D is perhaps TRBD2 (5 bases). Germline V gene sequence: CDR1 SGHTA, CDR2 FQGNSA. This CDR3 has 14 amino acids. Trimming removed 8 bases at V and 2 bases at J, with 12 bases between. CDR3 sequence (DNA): TGTGCCAGCTCAAGGTCGGGAAACACCGGGGAGCTGTTTTTT. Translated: CASSRSGNTGELFF.

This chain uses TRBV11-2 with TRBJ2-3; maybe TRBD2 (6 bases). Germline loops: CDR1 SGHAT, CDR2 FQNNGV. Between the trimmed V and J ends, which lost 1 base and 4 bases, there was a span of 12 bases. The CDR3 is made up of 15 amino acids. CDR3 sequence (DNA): TGTGCCAGCAGCTTAGGGACTAATATCCCAGATACGCAGTATTTT. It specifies CASSLGTNIPDTQYF. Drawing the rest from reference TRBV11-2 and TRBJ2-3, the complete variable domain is EAGVAQSPRYKIIEKRQSVAFWCNPISGHATLYWYQQILGQGPKLLIQFQNNGVVDDSQLPKDRFSAERLKGVDSTLKIQPAKLEDSAVYLCASSLGTNIPDTQYFGPGTRLTVL.

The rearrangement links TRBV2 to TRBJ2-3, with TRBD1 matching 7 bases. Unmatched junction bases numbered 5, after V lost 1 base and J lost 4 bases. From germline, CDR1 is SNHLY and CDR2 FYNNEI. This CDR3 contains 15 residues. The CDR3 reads CASSEDRGIADTQYF. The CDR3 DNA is TGTGCCAGCAGTGAAGACAGGGGAATCGCAGATACGCAGTATTTT. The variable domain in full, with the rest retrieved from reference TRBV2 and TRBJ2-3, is EPEVTQTPSHQVTQMGQEVILRCVPISNHLYFYWYRQILGQKVEFLVSFYNNEISEKSEIFDDQFSVERPDGSNFTLKIRSTKLEDSAMYFCASSEDRGIADTQYFGPGTRLTVL.

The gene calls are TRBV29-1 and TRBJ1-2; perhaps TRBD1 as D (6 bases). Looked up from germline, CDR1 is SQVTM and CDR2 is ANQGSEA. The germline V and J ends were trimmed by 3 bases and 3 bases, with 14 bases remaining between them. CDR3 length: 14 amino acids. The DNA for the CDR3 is TGCAGCGTTGACCGGGGGGCGATCGACTATGGCTACACCTTC. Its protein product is CSVDRGAIDYGYTF.

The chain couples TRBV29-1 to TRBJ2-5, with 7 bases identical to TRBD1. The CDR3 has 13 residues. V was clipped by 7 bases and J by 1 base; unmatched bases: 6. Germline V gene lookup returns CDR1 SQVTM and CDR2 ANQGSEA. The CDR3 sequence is CSGGDRVQETQYF. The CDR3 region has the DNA TGCAGCGGGGGAGACAGGGTCCAAGAGACCCAGTACTTC.

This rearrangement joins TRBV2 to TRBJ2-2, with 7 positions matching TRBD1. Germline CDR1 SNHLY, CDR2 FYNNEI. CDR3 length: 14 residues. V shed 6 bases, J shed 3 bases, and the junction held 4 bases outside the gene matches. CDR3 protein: CASSTGQHTGELFF. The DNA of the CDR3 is TGTGCCAGCAGCACGGGACAGCACACCGGGGAGCTGTTTTTT.

Here the CDR3 DNA reads TGTGCCAGCAGCTCCCCGCGACCGGGTTCCGAGCAGTACTTC. Amino acid sequence: CASSSPRPGSEQYF. The chain has TRBV7-2 and TRBJ2-7; no reliable D call. The CDR3 length is 14 residues. V lost 4 bases to trimming and J lost 6 bases, with 16 bases between them. Germline-derived CDR1 and CDR2 are SGHTA and FQGNSA.

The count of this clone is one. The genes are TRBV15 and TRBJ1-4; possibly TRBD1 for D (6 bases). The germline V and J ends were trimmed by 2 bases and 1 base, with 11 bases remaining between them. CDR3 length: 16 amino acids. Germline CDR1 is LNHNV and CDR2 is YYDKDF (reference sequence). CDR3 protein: CATSRTGTLTNEKLFF. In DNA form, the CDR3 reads TGTGCCACCAGCAGAACGGGGACACTAACTAATGAAAAACTGTTTTTT.

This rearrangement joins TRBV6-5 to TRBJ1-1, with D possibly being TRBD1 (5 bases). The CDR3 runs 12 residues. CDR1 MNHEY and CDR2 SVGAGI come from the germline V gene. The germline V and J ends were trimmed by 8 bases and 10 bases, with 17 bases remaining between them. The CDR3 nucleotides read TGTGCCAGCGGGTTGGGGGGGAGGGGAGCTTTCTTT. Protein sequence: CASGLGGRGAFF.

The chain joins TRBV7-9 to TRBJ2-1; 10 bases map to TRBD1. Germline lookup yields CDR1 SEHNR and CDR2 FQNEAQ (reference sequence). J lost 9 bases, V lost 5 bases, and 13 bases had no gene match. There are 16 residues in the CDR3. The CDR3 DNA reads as TGTGCCAGCAGCCCACCCCCGGGACAGGGGTCAACTGAGCAGTTCTTC. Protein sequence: CASSPPPGQGSTEQFF.

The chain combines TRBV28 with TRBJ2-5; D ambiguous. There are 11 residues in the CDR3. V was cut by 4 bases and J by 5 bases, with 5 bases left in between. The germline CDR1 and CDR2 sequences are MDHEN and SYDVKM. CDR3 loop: CASSSQETQYF. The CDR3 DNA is TGTGCCAGCAGTTCCCAGGAGACCCAGTACTTC.

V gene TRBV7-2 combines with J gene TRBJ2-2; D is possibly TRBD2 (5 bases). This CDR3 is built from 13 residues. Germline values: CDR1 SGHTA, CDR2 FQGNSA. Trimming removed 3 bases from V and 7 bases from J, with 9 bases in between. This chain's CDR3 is CASSFQGGGELFF. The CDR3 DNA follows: TGTGCCAGCAGCTTTCAAGGAGGCGGGGAGCTGTTTTTT.

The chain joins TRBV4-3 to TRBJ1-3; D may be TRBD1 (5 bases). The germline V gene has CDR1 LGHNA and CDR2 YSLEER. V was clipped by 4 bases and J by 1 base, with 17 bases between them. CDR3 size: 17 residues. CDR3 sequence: CASSPGAGLRSGNTIYF. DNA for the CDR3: TGCGCCAGCAGCCCTGGGGCAGGGCTGAGGTCTGGAAACACCATATATTTT.

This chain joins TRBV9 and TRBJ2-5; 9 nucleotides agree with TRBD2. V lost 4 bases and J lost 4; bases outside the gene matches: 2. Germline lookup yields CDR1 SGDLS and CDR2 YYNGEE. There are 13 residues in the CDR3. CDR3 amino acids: CASSRRGGETQYF. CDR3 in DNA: TGTGCCAGCAGCCGGCGGGGGGGAGAGACCCAGTACTTC.

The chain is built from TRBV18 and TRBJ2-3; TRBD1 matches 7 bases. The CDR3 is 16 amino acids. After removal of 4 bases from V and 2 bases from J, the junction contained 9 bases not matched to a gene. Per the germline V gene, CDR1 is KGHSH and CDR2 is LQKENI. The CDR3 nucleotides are TGTGCCAGCTCACACACAGGGGTAGGGCTCACAGATACGCAGTATTTT. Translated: CASSHTGVGLTDTQYF. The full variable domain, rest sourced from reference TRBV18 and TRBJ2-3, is NAGVMQNPRHLVRRRGQEARLRCSPMKGHSHVYWYRQLPEEGLKFMVYLQKENIIDESGMPKERFSAEFPKEGPSILRIQQVVRGDSAAYFCASSHTGVGLTDTQYFGPGTRLTVL.

CDR3 nucleotide sequence: TGTGCCTGGACCACGGGGGGGACCCAGTACTTC. Its translation: CAWTTGGTQYF. This sequence joins TRBV30 and TRBJ2-5, with TRBD2 matching over 7 bases. Unmatched junction bases numbered 3, after V lost 4 bases and J lost 7 bases. This CDR3 spans 11 amino acids. From germline, CDR1 is GTSNPN and CDR2 SVGIG (reference sequence). The entire variable domain, with the rest obtained from reference TRBV30 and TRBJ2-5, is as follows: SQTIHQWPATLVQPVGSPLSLECTVEGTSNPNLYWYRQAAGRGLQLLFYSVGIGQISSEVPQNLSASRPQDRQFILSSKKLLLSDSGFYLCAWTTGGTQYFGPGTRLLVL.

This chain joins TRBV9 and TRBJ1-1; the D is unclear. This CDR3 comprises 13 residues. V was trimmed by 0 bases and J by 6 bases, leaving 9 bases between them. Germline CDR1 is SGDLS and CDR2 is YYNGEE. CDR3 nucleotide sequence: TGTGCCAGCAGCGTAGTGTCCGGGTCTGAAGCTTTCTTT. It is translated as CASSVVSGSEAFF.

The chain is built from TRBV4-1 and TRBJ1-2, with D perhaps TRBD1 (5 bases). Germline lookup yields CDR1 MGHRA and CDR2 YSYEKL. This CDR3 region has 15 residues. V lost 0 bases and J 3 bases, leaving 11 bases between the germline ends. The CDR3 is CASSQDGAGYYGYTF. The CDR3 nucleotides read TGCGCCAGCAGCCAAGATGGGGCCGGCTACTATGGCTACACCTTC.